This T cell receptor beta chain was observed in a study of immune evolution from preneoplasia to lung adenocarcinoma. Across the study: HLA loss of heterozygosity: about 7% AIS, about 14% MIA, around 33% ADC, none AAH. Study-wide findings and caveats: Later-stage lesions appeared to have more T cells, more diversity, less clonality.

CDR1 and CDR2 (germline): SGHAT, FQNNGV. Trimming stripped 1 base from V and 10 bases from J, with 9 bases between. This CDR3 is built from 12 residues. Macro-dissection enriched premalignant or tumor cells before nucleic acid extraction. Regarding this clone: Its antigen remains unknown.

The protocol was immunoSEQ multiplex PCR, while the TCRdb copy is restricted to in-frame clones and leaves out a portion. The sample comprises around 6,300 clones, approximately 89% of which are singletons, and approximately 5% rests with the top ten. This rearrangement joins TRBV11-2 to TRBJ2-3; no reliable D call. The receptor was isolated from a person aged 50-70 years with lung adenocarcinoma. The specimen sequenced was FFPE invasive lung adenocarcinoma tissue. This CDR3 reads CASSLARTAQYF. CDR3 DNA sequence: TGTGCCAGCAGCTTAGCTCGTACCGCGCAGTATTTT.